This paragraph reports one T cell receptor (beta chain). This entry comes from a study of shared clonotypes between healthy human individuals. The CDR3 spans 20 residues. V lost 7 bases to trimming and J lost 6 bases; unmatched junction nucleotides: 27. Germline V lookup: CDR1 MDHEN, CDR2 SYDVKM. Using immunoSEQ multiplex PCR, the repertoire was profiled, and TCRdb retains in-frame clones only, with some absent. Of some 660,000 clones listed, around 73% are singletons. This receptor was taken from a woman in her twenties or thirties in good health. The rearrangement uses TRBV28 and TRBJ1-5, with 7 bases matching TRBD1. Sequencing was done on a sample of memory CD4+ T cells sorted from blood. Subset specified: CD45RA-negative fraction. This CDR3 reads CASTLLRTGMAAGGGQPQHF. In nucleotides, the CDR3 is TGTGCCAGCACCCTCCTACGGACAGGTATGGCGGCCGGGGGGGGTCAGCCCCAGCATTTT. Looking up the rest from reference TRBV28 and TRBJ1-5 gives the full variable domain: DVKVTQSSRYLVKRTGEKVFLECVQDMDHENMFWYRQDPGLGLRLIYFSYDVKMKEKGDIPEGYSVSREKKERFSLILESASTNQTSMYLCASTLLRTGMAAGGGQPQHFGDGTRLSIL.